This is a list of T cell receptor beta chains from one sample in a study of regulatory T cells in long-lasting Graves disease. A single record per CDR3 protein comes from TCRdb applying MiXCR to the multiplex PCR reads. The table shows 500,000 to 800,000 distinct CDR3 sequences, with about 30% occurring only once. The sequenced sample was peripheral blood mononuclear cells (PBMCs), obtained when the disease was refractory, from a patient treated with antithyroid drugs. These receptors were taken from a female donor with Graves disease. The CDR3 runs from the conserved cysteine through the conserved F or W. D genes are given only for firm matches. Rows may omit the clone size; those that give it use once, few, many or a size class.

V gene: TRBV28; D gene: NA; clone size: many; J gene: TRBJ1-1; CDR3 protein: CASSLSGRMNTEAFF; CDR3 DNA: TGTGCCAGCAGTTTATCGGGACGGATGAACACTGAAGCTTTCTTT
V gene: TRBV19; D gene: NA; clone size: NA; J gene: TRBJ1-5; CDR3 protein: CASSGASNQPQHF; CDR3 DNA: TGTGCCAGTAGTGGGGCGAGCAATCAGCCCCAGCATTTT
V gene: TRBV4-2; D gene: TRBD2; clone size: NA; J gene: TRBJ2-7; CDR3 protein: CASSQEGLAVYEQYF; CDR3 DNA: TGTGCCAGCAGCCAGGAAGGACTAGCGGTCTACGAGCAGTACTTC
V gene: TRBV14; D gene: NA; clone size: once; J gene: TRBJ1-4; CDR3 protein: CASSQDTPTNEKLFF; CDR3 DNA: TGTGCCAGCAGCCAAGATACACCAACTAATGAAAAACTGTTTTTT
V gene: TRBV7-2; D gene: NA; clone size: NA; J gene: TRBJ2-7; CDR3 protein: CASSSNPTDYYEQYF; CDR3 DNA: TGTGCCAGCAGCTCTAACCCGACAGATTACTACGAGCAGTACTTC
V gene: TRBV12-3/TRBV12-4; D gene: TRBD1; clone size: many; J gene: TRBJ2-7; CDR3 protein: CASSPSDREASEQYF; CDR3 DNA: TGTGCCAGCAGTCCGTCGGACAGGGAGGCCTCCGAGCAGTACTTC
V gene: TRBV7-2; D gene: TRBD1; clone size: NA; J gene: TRBJ1-1; CDR3 protein: CASSRTGKTNTEAFF; CDR3 DNA: TGTGCCAGCAGCCGGACAGGGAAAACGAACACTGAAGCTTTCTTT
V gene: TRBV10-3; D gene: NA; clone size: NA; J gene: TRBJ1-1; CDR3 protein: CAISDRVGAFF; CDR3 DNA: TGTGCCATCAGTGACAGGGTAGGGGCTTTCTTT
V gene: TRBV7-3; D gene: NA; clone size: NA; J gene: TRBJ2-2; CDR3 protein: CASSLEGQGTGELFF; CDR3 DNA: TGTGCCAGCAGCTTAGAAGGTCAGGGGACCGGGGAGCTGTTTTTT
V gene: TRBV6-1; D gene: NA; clone size: many; J gene: TRBJ2-7; CDR3 protein: CASGAGSSYEQYF; CDR3 DNA: TGTGCCAGCGGGGCAGGGAGCTCCTACGAGCAGTACTTC
V gene: TRBV29-1; D gene: NA; clone size: few; J gene: TRBJ2-2; CDR3 protein: CSVEEGLAAPGELFF; CDR3 DNA: TGCAGCGTTGAAGAGGGGTTAGCGGCTCCCGGGGAGCTGTTTTTT
V gene: TRBV5-1; D gene: NA; clone size: few; J gene: TRBJ2-7; CDR3 protein: CASRVEGAAYEQYF; CDR3 DNA: TGCGCCAGCCGGGTGGAGGGGGCGGCCTACGAGCAGTACTTC
V gene: TRBV5-1; D gene: TRBD1; clone size: NA; J gene: TRBJ1-4; CDR3 protein: CASSWTTKRDRATTNEKLFF; CDR3 DNA: TGCGCCAGCAGCTGGACGACAAAAAGGGACAGGGCAACAACTAATGAAAAACTGTTTTTT
V gene: TRBV29-1; D gene: TRBD2; clone size: NA; J gene: TRBJ2-5; CDR3 protein: CSVAPLGTSQETQYF; CDR3 DNA: TGCAGCGTGGCACCCCTTGGGACTAGCCAAGAGACCCAGTACTTC
V gene: TRBV19; D gene: NA; clone size: NA; J gene: TRBJ2-7; CDR3 protein: CASSRKGGFAGTFYEQYF; CDR3 DNA: TGTGCCAGTAGCCGAAAGGGTGGCTTCGCGGGAACTTTCTACGAGCAGTACTTC
V gene: TRBV10-3; D gene: TRBD1; clone size: few; J gene: TRBJ1-4; CDR3 protein: CAIREAGGVNEKLFF; CDR3 DNA: TGTGCCATCAGAGAAGCAGGGGGCGTCAATGAAAAACTGTTTTTT
V gene: TRBV6-2/TRBV6-3; D gene: TRBD1; clone size: NA; J gene: TRBJ2-4; CDR3 protein: CASSWTGGSLLAKNIQYF; CDR3 DNA: TGTGCCAGCAGTTGGACAGGGGGCTCGCTTCTAGCCAAAAACATTCAGTACTTC
V gene: TRBV11-2; D gene: TRBD1; clone size: many; J gene: TRBJ1-2; CDR3 protein: CASSLVAGGKNYGYTF; CDR3 DNA: TGTGCCAGCAGCTTAGTCGCAGGGGGGAAGAACTATGGCTACACCTTC
V gene: TRBV28; D gene: NA; clone size: many; J gene: TRBJ1-4; CDR3 protein: CASSLSGIVFF; CDR3 DNA: TGTGCCAGCAGTTTATCCGGGATCGTGTTTTTT
V gene: TRBV28; D gene: NA; clone size: many; J gene: TRBJ2-7; CDR3 protein: CASSFLTGVGSYEQYF; CDR3 DNA: TGTGCCAGCAGTTTTCTAACAGGGGTCGGGAGCTACGAGCAGTACTTC
V gene: TRBV25-1; D gene: NA; clone size: NA; J gene: TRBJ1-1; CDR3 protein: CASSEHREAFF; CDR3 DNA: TGTGCCAGCAGTGAACATCGGGAAGCTTTCTTT
V gene: TRBV25-1; D gene: NA; clone size: few; J gene: TRBJ1-5; CDR3 protein: CASSDPGGGQPQHF; CDR3 DNA: TGTGCCAGCAGTGACCCCGGGGGCGGTCAGCCCCAGCATTTT
V gene: TRBV20-1; D gene: NA; clone size: many; J gene: TRBJ2-5; CDR3 protein: CSASLGETQYF; CDR3 DNA: TGCAGTGCTAGCCTCGGTGAGACCCAGTACTTC
V gene: TRBV5-1; D gene: NA; clone size: NA; J gene: TRBJ1-3; CDR3 protein: CASSLGTFGNTIYF; CDR3 DNA: TGCGCCAGCAGCTTGGGGACATTTGGAAACACCATATATTTT
V gene: TRBV5-1; D gene: TRBD2; clone size: NA; J gene: TRBJ2-7; CDR3 protein: CASSLAAREFHEQYF; CDR3 DNA: TGCGCCAGCAGCTTGGCCGCGCGGGAGTTCCACGAGCAGTACTTC
V gene: TRBV15; D gene: NA; clone size: few; J gene: TRBJ1-1; CDR3 protein: CATSRDGSVRRGDTEAFF; CDR3 DNA: TGTGCCACCAGCAGAGATGGATCAGTACGTCGTGGGGACACTGAAGCTTTCTTT
V gene: TRBV24-1; D gene: TRBD1; clone size: NA; J gene: TRBJ2-5; CDR3 protein: CATSDPRTGRETQYF; CDR3 DNA: TGTGCCACCAGTGATCCCAGGACAGGGAGAGAGACCCAGTACTTC
V gene: TRBV27; D gene: TRBD1; clone size: few; J gene: TRBJ1-1; CDR3 protein: CASSPQGAYSEAFF; CDR3 DNA: TGTGCCAGCAGTCCCCAGGGGGCATATTCTGAAGCTTTCTTT
V gene: TRBV12-3/TRBV12-4; D gene: NA; clone size: NA; J gene: TRBJ2-5; CDR3 protein: CASSLGGAGTQYF; CDR3 DNA: TGTGCCAGCAGTTTAGGGGGCGCGGGGACCCAGTACTTC
V gene: TRBV7-2; D gene: NA; clone size: NA; J gene: TRBJ1-5; CDR3 protein: CASSSGLTNNQPQHF; CDR3 DNA: TGTGCCAGCAGCTCAGGACTGACTAACAATCAGCCCCAGCATTTT
V gene: TRBV29-1; D gene: NA; clone size: once; J gene: TRBJ2-5; CDR3 protein: CSVEGGGETQYF; CDR3 DNA: TGCAGCGTTGAAGGAGGCGGAGAGACCCAGTACTTC
V gene: TRBV12-3/TRBV12-4; D gene: TRBD2; clone size: few; J gene: TRBJ2-7; CDR3 protein: CASSSGAGGGPSYEQYF; CDR3 DNA: TGTGCCAGCAGTTCCGGGGCGGGGGGAGGGCCTTCCTACGAGCAGTACTTC